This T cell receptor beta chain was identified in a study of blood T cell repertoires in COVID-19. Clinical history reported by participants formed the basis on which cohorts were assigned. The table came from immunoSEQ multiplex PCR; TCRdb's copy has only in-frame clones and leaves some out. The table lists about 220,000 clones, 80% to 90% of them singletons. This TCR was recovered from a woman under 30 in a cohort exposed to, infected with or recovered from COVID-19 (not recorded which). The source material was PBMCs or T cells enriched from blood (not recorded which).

The CDR3 DNA sequence: TGTGCCAGCAGTGAAGGACTAGCGGGAGGAGGAGATACGCAGTATTTT. Translating gives CASSEGLAGGGDTQYF. The chain couples TRBV25-1 to TRBJ2-3; TRBD2 agrees at 14 bases. Germline CDR1 and CDR2: MGHDK and SYGVNS. The junction had 3 bases not matched to a gene; V was cut back by 2 bases and J by 5 bases. There are 16 residues in the CDR3.